This TCR beta chain was obtained from a study of technical replicates of blood from several donors. Repertoires were generated with immunoSEQ multiplex PCR, while TCRdb's copy carries only in-frame clones and drops some. The sample includes 75,000 to 100,000 clones, less than 95% seen only once; the top ten take less than 0.25%. This CDR3 is 15 amino acids long. V lost 7 bases, J lost 9 bases, and 15 bases stayed unmatched. Per germline, CDR1 MGHDK and CDR2 SYGVNS. This clone was observed a single time. Sequenced material: T cells isolated from PBMCs. The chain joins TRBV25-1 to TRBJ2-5; TRBD1 matches 9 bases. The TCR sequence derives from a human donor in good health. CDR3: CASIYTGGDPAAQYF. The CDR3 coding sequence is TGTGCCAGCATATACACAGGGGGCGATCCCGCGGCCCAGTACTTC.